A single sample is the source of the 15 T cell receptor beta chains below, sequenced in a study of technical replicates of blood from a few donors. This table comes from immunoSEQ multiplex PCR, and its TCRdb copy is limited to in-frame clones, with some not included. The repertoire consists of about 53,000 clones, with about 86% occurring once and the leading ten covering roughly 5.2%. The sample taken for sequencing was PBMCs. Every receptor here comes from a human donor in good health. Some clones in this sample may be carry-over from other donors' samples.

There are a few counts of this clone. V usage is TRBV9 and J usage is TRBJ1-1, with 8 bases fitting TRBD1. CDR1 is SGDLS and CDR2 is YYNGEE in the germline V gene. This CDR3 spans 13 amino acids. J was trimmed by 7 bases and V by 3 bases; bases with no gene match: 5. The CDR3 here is CASSGLDRGEAFF. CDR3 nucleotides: TGTGCCAGCAGCGGATTAGACAGGGGTGAAGCTTTCTTT.

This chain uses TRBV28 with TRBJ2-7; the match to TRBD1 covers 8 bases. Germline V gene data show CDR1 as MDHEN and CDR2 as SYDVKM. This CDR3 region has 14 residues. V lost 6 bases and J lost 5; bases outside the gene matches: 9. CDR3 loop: CASRFPGQANEQYF. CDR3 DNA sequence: TGTGCCAGCAGATTTCCGGGACAGGCAAACGAGCAGTACTTC.

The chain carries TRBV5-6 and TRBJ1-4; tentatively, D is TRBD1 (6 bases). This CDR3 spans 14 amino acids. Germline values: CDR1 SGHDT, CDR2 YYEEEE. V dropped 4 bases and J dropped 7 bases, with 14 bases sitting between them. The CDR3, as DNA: TGTGCCAGCAGCGGGCTGGGGGCAGTTGAAAAACTGTTTTTT. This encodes CASSGLGAVEKLFF.

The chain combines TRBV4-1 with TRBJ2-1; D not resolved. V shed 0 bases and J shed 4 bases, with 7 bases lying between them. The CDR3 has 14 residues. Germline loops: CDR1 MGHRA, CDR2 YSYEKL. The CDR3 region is CASSQDLEYNEQFF. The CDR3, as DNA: TGCGCCAGCAGCCAAGACCTAGAATACAATGAGCAGTTCTTC.

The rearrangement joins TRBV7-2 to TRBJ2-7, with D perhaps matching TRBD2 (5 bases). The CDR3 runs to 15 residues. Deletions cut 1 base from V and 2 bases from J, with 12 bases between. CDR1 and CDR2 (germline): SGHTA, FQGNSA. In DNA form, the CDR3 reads TGTGCCAGCAGCTTAGTGAGGGAGCCCGCCTACGAGCAGTACTTC. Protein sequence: CASSLVREPAYEQYF. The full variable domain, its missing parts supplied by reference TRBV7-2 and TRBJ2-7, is GAGVSQSPSNKVTEKGKDVELRCDPISGHTALYWYRQSLGQGLEFLIYFQGNSAPDKSGLPSDRFSAERTGGSVSTLTIQRTQQEDSAVYLCASSLVREPAYEQYFGPGTRLTVT.

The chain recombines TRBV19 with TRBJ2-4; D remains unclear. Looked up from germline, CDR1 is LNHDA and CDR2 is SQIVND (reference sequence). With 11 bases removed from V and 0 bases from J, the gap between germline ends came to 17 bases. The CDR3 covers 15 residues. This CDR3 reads CACTPGLIAKNIQYF. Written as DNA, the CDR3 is TGTGCCTGCACTCCGGGTCTTATAGCCAAAAACATTCAGTACTTC.

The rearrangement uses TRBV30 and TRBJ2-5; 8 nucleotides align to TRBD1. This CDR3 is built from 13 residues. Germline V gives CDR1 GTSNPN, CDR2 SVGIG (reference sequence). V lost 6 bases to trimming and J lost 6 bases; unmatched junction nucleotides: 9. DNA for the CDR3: TGTGCCTGCTCAGGGGGCGCCGCGCAGACCCAGTACTTC. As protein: CACSGGAAQTQYF.

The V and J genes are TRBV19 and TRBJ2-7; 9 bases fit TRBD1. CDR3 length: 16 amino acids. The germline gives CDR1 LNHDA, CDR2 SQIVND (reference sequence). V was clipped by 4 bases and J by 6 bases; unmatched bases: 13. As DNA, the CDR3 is TGTGCCAGTAGTAGAAATACAGGGGGCGCTATGGCCGAGCAGTACTTC. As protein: CASSRNTGGAMAEQYF.

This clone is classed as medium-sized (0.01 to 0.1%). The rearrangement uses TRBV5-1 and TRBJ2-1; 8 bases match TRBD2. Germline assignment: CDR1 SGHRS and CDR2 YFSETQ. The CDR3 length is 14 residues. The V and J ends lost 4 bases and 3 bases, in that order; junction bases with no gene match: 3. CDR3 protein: CASSQSGGYNEQFF. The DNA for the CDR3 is TGCGCCAGCAGCCAGAGCGGGGGCTACAATGAGCAGTTCTTC.

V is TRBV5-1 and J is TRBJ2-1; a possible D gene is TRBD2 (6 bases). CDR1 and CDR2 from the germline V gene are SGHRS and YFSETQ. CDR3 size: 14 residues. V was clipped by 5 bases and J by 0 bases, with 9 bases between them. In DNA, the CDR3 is TGCGCCAGCAGTCCGGGGGACTCCTACAATGAGCAGTTCTTC. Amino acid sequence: CASSPGDSYNEQFF.

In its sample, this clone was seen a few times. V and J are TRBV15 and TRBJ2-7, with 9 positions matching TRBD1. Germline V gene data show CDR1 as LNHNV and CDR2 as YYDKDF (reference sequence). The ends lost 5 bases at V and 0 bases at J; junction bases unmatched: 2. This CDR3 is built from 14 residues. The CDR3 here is CATSVDRGSYEQYF. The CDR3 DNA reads TGTGCCACCAGCGTGGACAGGGGCTCCTACGAGCAGTACTTC.

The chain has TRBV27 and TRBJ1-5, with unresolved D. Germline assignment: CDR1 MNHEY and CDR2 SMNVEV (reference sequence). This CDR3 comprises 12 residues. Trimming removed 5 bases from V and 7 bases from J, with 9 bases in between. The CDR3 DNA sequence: TGTGCCAGCAGTCCGTCCAGGCAGCCCCAGCATTTT. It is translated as CASSPSRQPQHF.

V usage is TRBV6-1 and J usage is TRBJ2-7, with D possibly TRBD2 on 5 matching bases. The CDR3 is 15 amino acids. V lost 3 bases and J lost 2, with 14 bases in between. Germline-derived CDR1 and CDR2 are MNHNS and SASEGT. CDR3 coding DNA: TGTGCCAGCAGTGACGTACACGGAGGAACCTACGAGCAGTACTTC. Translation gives CASSDVHGGTYEQYF.

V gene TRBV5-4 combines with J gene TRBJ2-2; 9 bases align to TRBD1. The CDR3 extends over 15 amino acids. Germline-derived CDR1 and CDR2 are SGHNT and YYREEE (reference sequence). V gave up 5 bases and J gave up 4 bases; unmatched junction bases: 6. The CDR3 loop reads CASRSGTGPTGELFF. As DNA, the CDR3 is TGTGCCAGCAGGTCCGGGACAGGGCCCACCGGGGAGCTGTTTTTT.

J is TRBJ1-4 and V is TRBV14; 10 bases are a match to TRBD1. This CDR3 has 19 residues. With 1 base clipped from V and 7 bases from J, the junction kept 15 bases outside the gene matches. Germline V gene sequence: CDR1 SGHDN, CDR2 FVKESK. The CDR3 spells CASSQGPAGTGARGEKLFF. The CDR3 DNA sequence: TGTGCCAGCAGCCAAGGTCCCGCCGGGACAGGGGCTCGTGGTGAAAAACTGTTTTTT.